The rows below give T cell receptor beta chains drawn from one sample of a study of CD8+CD57+ T cells in acquired aplastic anemia. One entry per CDR3 protein, called by TCRdb with MiXCR from the reads. The sample has about 400,000 distinct CDR3 sequences; 65% to 75% are singletons. Sequenced input: sorted CD4+, CD8+, or CD8+CD57+ T cells (not recorded which) from PBMCs. Receptors were obtained from a human donor in good health, serving as a control. Both conserved end residues are part of each CDR3. The order of the fields is D gene, V gene, J gene, clone size, CDR3 protein, CDR3 DNA. D genes are given only for firm matches. Only some rows state a clone size, as once, few, many or a class for expanded clones.

D: TRBD1
V: TRBV2
J: TRBJ2-2
size: .
CDR3: CARSRDRGPPAVELFF
DNA: TGTGCCAGGAGCAGGGACAGGGGACCCCCGGCGGTGGAGCTGTTTTTT

D: TRBD2
V: TRBV5-1
J: TRBJ2-2
size: .
CDR3: CASSLAAGAGELFF
DNA: TGCGCCAGCAGCTTGGCCGCGGGGGCCGGGGAGCTGTTTTTT

D: .
V: TRBV15
J: TRBJ1-5
size: once
CDR3: CATSRERQGYQPQHF
DNA: TGTGCCACCAGCAGGGAACGTCAGGGCTATCAGCCCCAGCATTTT

D: TRBD1
V: TRBV2
J: TRBJ2-5
size: .
CDR3: CASSARTGGRETQYF
DNA: TGTGCCAGCAGTGCCAGGACAGGGGGTCGAGAGACCCAGTACTTC

D: TRBD2
V: TRBV11-3
J: TRBJ2-1
size: .
CDR3: CASSLGLAGLDNEQFF
DNA: TGTGCCAGCAGTCTGGGACTAGCGGGCCTCGACAATGAGCAGTTCTTC

D: .
V: TRBV7-2
J: TRBJ2-3
size: .
CDR3: CASSPRGDTTDTQYF
DNA: TGTGCCAGCAGCCCGAGGGGTGATACCACCGACACGCAGTATTTT

D: .
V: TRBV20-1
J: TRBJ1-4
size: .
CDR3: CSARLGREKLFF
DNA: TGCAGTGCTAGATTGGGGAGGGAAAAACTGTTTTTT

D: .
V: TRBV27
J: TRBJ1-2
size: many
CDR3: CASSNRQAGNGYTF
DNA: TGTGCCAGCAGCAACAGACAGGCAGGAAATGGCTACACCTTC

D: .
V: TRBV13
J: TRBJ1-1
size: .
CDR3: CASSSGGEAFF
DNA: TGCGCCAGCAGCTCAGGAGGGGAAGCTTTCTTT

D: .
V: TRBV9
J: TRBJ2-3
size: .
CDR3: CASSVDGGARPTDTQYF
DNA: TGTGCCAGCAGCGTAGATGGGGGGGCGCGCCCCACAGATACGCAGTATTTT

D: .
V: TRBV20-1
J: TRBJ2-5
size: few
CDR3: CAGVGGETQYF
DNA: TGCGCCGGGGTAGGAGGAGAGACCCAGTACTTC

D: .
V: TRBV6-2/TRBV6-3
J: TRBJ2-5
size: few
CDR3: CASSPGRTRGTQYF
DNA: TGTGCCAGCAGCCCCGGACGGACCAGGGGAACCCAGTACTTC

D: .
V: TRBV2
J: TRBJ2-1
size: .
CDR3: CASGAEGDNEQFF
DNA: TGTGCCAGCGGGGCAGAAGGGGACAATGAGCAGTTCTTC

D: .
V: TRBV7-2
J: TRBJ2-3
size: many
CDR3: CASSHPRGGATDTQYF
DNA: TGTGCCAGCAGCCACCCCAGGGGGGGCGCCACAGATACGCAGTATTTT

D: TRBD1
V: TRBV19
J: TRBJ1-2
size: many
CDR3: CASSFRDREAYTF
DNA: TGTGCCAGTAGTTTCCGGGACAGGGAGGCCTACACCTTC

D: .
V: TRBV7-2
J: TRBJ1-2
size: .
CDR3: CASSSRLDGYTF
DNA: TGTGCCAGCAGCTCTCGGCTCGATGGCTACACCTTC

D: TRBD2
V: TRBV7-6
J: TRBJ2-3
size: .
CDR3: CASSLVLAGGGAQQYF
DNA: TGTGCTAGCAGCTTAGTTCTAGCGGGGGGGGGCGCGCAGCAGTATTTT

D: .
V: TRBV10-3
J: TRBJ1-5
size: few
CDR3: CAISVDSNQPQHF
DNA: TGTGCCATCAGTGTGGATAGCAATCAGCCCCAGCATTTT

D: .
V: TRBV2
J: TRBJ1-2
size: .
CDR3: CASSVVFGGHNDGNTF
DNA: TGTGCCAGCAGTGTGGTGTTCGGGGGTCACAACGATGGCAACACCTTC